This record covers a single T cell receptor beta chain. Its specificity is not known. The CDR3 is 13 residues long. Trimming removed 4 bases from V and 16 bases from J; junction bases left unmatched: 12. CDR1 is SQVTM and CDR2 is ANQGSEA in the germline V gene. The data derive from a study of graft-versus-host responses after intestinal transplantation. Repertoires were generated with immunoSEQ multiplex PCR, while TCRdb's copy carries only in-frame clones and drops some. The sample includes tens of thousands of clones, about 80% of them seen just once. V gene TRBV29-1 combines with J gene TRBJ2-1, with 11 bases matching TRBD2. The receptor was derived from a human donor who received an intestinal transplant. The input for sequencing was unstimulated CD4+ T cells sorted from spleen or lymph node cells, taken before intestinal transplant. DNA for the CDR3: TGCAGCGTTGCTACTAGCGGGAGCCCCTCCTTTTTCTTC. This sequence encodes CSVATSGSPSFFF.